The rows below give T cell receptor beta chains drawn from one sample of a study of T-cell memory formation after mild COVID-19. TCRdb redid the calling of the 5' RACE reads with MiXCR, one entry per CDR3 protein. The sample consists of 150,000 to 200,000 distinct CDR3 sequences, around a tenth of them appearing once. Sequenced material: PBMCs or a T cell subset sorted from them (not recorded which). These receptors came from a man between 18 and 29 years old who had mild COVID-19 (a few samples of this study predate the infection). Cell type and time point are not known. Both conserved end residues are part of each CDR3. The order of the fields is D gene, CDR3 length, J gene, V gene, CDR3 protein. The D gene is left open where the match is weak.

d_call: -
cdr3_length: 14
j_call: TRBJ2-3
v_call: TRBV20-1
cdr3_aa: CSASFGGSTDTQYF

d_call: -
cdr3_length: 14
j_call: TRBJ1-2
v_call: TRBV12-3/TRBV12-4
cdr3_aa: CASSLRGVNYGYTF

d_call: -
cdr3_length: 13
j_call: TRBJ1-4
v_call: TRBV5-6
cdr3_aa: CASSLVREEKLFF

d_call: -
cdr3_length: 15
j_call: TRBJ2-3
v_call: TRBV14
cdr3_aa: CASSQAQTIADTQYF

d_call: -
cdr3_length: 12
j_call: TRBJ2-5
v_call: TRBV7-2
cdr3_aa: CASSLGPETQYF

d_call: TRBD2
cdr3_length: 16
j_call: TRBJ2-3
v_call: TRBV20-1
cdr3_aa: CSVPRTSGGFTDTQYF

d_call: -
cdr3_length: 13
j_call: TRBJ2-2
v_call: TRBV7-2
cdr3_aa: CASSLHGSGELFF

d_call: -
cdr3_length: 15
j_call: TRBJ1-1
v_call: TRBV27
cdr3_aa: CASSLYSDGNTEAFF

d_call: TRBD1
cdr3_length: 15
j_call: TRBJ2-1
v_call: TRBV9
cdr3_aa: CASSIGQGRGPKQFF

d_call: TRBD1
cdr3_length: 15
j_call: TRBJ2-2
v_call: TRBV5-1
cdr3_aa: CASSLRDREAGELFF

d_call: -
cdr3_length: 14
j_call: TRBJ2-5
v_call: TRBV5-4
cdr3_aa: CASSSTDTPETQYF

d_call: TRBD2
cdr3_length: 16
j_call: TRBJ2-3
v_call: TRBV7-2
cdr3_aa: CASSPGWRGGGDTQYF

d_call: -
cdr3_length: 13
j_call: TRBJ1-1
v_call: TRBV4-1
cdr3_aa: CASSPEVRTEAFF

d_call: -
cdr3_length: 13
j_call: TRBJ2-5
v_call: TRBV5-1
cdr3_aa: CASSLDFVETQYF

d_call: -
cdr3_length: 12
j_call: TRBJ1-2
v_call: TRBV5-5
cdr3_aa: CASSRRDYGYTF

d_call: -
cdr3_length: 13
j_call: TRBJ1-2
v_call: TRBV4-1
cdr3_aa: CASSHWSHYGYTF

d_call: TRBD1
cdr3_length: 18
j_call: TRBJ1-5
v_call: TRBV20-1
cdr3_aa: CSATSLDRVGYSNQPQHF

d_call: TRBD1
cdr3_length: 12
j_call: TRBJ2-5
v_call: TRBV10-3
cdr3_aa: CAIRDRGETQYF